The subject of this entry is one TCR beta chain. This record belongs to a study of blood T cell repertoires in COVID-19. Whole-study context: Specimens from acute and convalescent COVID-19 originated in the United States, Italy and Spain. From T cells, B-cell-depleted T cells, or PBMCs came the material, which was cDNA or gDNA.

The authors' processing: Reference gene primer amplification in the assay estimated nucleated cell counts. The assay was immunoSEQ multiplex PCR, and TCRdb's table has in-frame clones only and misses some. V, J and clone size reflect that table, while D and trimming were determined from the DNA. The table includes about 35,000 clones, about four fifths detected once. V shed 6 bases, J shed 7 bases, and the junction held 7 bases outside the gene matches. There are 13 residues in the CDR3. CDR1 is SGHTA, CDR2 FQGNSA, per germline. The receptor was isolated from a man aged 50 to 60 with acute or convalescent COVID-19. The V and J genes are TRBV7-2 and TRBJ1-1, with TRBD1 matching 8 bases. The sample consisted of peripheral blood. The CDR3 bases are TGTGCCAGCAGACCGGGACAGGTCTATGAAGCTTTCTTT. It yields the protein CASRPGQVYEAFF.